This is a list of T cell receptor beta chains from one sample in a study of neurological immune-mediated disorders. TCRdb redid the calling of the 5' RACE reads with MiXCR, one entry per CDR3 protein. The table has around 64,000 distinct CDR3 sequences, 2.5% to 4% seen once. The sequenced sample consisted of PBMCs. These receptor sequences come from a woman aged 50 to 60 with multiple sclerosis. Each CDR3 is given with its conserved first and last residue. A D gene is named only where the DNA matches it firmly. Only some rows state a clone size, as once, few, many or a class for expanded clones.

d_gene	abundance	v_gene	j_gene	CDR3aa	CDR3nt
-	many	TRBV12-3/TRBV12-4	TRBJ2-7	CASSESPSSYEQYF	TGTGCCAGCAGCGAATCTCCAAGCTCCTACGAGCAGTACTTC
-	many	TRBV6-2/TRBV6-3	TRBJ1-2	CASSPFGQAVYTF	TGTGCCAGCAGCCCCTTCGGGCAGGCTGTCTACACCTTC
-	many	TRBV5-1	TRBJ2-3	CASSLFQGTDTQYF	TGCGCCAGCAGCTTGTTTCAGGGCACAGATACGCAGTATTTT
TRBD2	many	TRBV7-6	TRBJ2-3	CASSQTSELAGNTDTQYF	TGTGCCAGCAGCCAAACATCGGAACTAGCGGGAAACACAGATACGCAGTATTTT
-	many	TRBV6-4	TRBJ2-5	CASRKRRIQETQYF	TGTGCCAGCAGAAAACGTAGAATCCAAGAGACCCAGTACTTC
TRBD2	many	TRBV20-1	TRBJ2-3	CSARAGGGAADTQYF	TGCAGTGCTAGAGCCGGCGGGGGGGCCGCAGATACGCAGTATTTT
-	many	TRBV5-1	TRBJ2-6	CASSLGHLGANVLTF	TGCGCCAGCAGCCTAGGACACCTAGGGGCCAACGTCCTGACTTTC
TRBD1	many	TRBV6-5	TRBJ1-2	CASSGRGSWSYTF	TGTGCCAGCAGTGGCAGGGGGTCTTGGAGCTACACCTTC
-	few	TRBV20-1	TRBJ2-1	CSAIQVLEQFF	TGCAGTGCAATTCAGGTCCTTGAGCAGTTCTTC
TRBD2	many	TRBV4-3	TRBJ2-1	CASSQAQRGGGWNEQFF	TGCGCCAGCAGCCAAGCCCAGCGGGGGGGAGGTTGGAATGAGCAGTTCTTC
-	few	TRBV6-1	TRBJ1-3	CASTPRGPSGNTIYF	TGTGCCAGCACCCCACGAGGGCCCTCTGGAAACACCATATATTTT
-	many	TRBV5-1	TRBJ2-4	CASSFGGMDIQYF	TGCGCCAGCAGCTTCGGGGGAATGGACATTCAGTACTTC
-	many	TRBV3-1	TRBJ2-2	CASSQLSGELFF	TGTGCCAGCAGCCAATTAAGTGGGGAGCTGTTTTTT
-	many	TRBV7-9	TRBJ2-7	CASRGGNSYEQYF	TGTGCCAGCAGGGGGGGCAACTCCTACGAGCAGTACTTC
TRBD1	many	TRBV7-2	TRBJ1-5	CASSRDRVNQPQHF	TGTGCCAGCAGTCGGGACAGGGTCAATCAGCCCCAGCATTTT
-	many	TRBV20-1	TRBJ1-6	CSARDGRGAGSPLHF	TGCAGTGCTAGAGATGGTCGAGGGGCGGGCTCACCCCTCCACTTT
-	many	TRBV20-1	TRBJ2-1	CSARGEWGNEQFF	TGCAGTGCTAGAGGGGAATGGGGAAATGAGCAGTTCTTC
-	many	TRBV7-2	TRBJ2-6	CASSLSLLGANVLTF	TGTGCCAGCAGCTTATCTCTACTTGGGGCCAACGTCCTGACTTTC
-	many	TRBV28	TRBJ1-2	CASGLDYGYTF	TGTGCCTCAGGGCTCGACTATGGCTACACCTTC
-	many	TRBV28	TRBJ1-5	CASKSAGTNQPQHF	TGTGCCAGCAAGTCGGCAGGGACGAATCAGCCCCAGCATTTT
-	many	TRBV5-6	TRBJ1-5	CASSSIQGNQPQHF	TGTGCCAGCAGCTCGATCCAGGGGAATCAGCCCCAGCATTTT
TRBD1	many	TRBV5-1	TRBJ2-1	CASSLGPTGDEQFF	TGCGCCAGCAGCTTGGGACCAACAGGGGATGAGCAGTTCTTC
-	-	TRBV19	TRBJ1-3	CASRVPGGTSGNTIYF	TGTGCCAGTAGAGTACCCGGAGGGACCTCTGGAAACACCATATATTTT
TRBD1	many	TRBV5-1	TRBJ2-2	CASRDRSNTGELFF	TGCGCCAGCAGGGACAGGTCGAACACCGGGGAGCTGTTTTTT
-	many	TRBV5-1	TRBJ2-5	CASSRDGNGETQYF	TGCGCCAGCAGCCGGGACGGGAATGGGGAGACCCAGTACTTC
-	many	TRBV20-1	TRBJ1-6	CSAPFLGKGTLHF	TGCAGTGCCCCGTTTCTTGGAAAGGGGACCCTCCACTTT
TRBD2	many	TRBV5-1	TRBJ2-3	CASSVRDYLTDTQYF	TGCGCCAGCAGCGTCCGGGACTATCTCACAGATACGCAGTATTTT
TRBD1	many	TRBV12-3/TRBV12-4	TRBJ2-5	CASRKQGAGRETQYF	TGTGCCAGCAGAAAACAGGGGGCTGGGCGAGAGACCCAGTACTTC
TRBD1	many	TRBV6-1	TRBJ1-2	CASSETGGDGYTF	TGTGCCAGCAGTGAGACAGGGGGAGATGGCTACACCTTC
-	many	TRBV5-1	TRBJ1-1	CASSFGQSTEAFF	TGCGCCAGCAGCTTTGGACAAAGCACTGAAGCTTTCTTT
TRBD1	many	TRBV5-1	TRBJ2-6	CASSLLVTGKSGANVLTF	TGCGCCAGCAGCTTGTTGGTGACAGGGAAATCTGGGGCCAACGTCCTGACTTTC
-	many	TRBV12-3/TRBV12-4	TRBJ2-2	CASSFGGNTGELFF	TGTGCCAGCAGTTTCGGTGGGAACACCGGGGAGCTGTTTTTT
-	many	TRBV20-1	TRBJ2-1	CSARGVSRGYNEQFF	TGCAGTGCTAGGGGAGTGTCTAGAGGGTACAATGAGCAGTTCTTC
TRBD1	many	TRBV20-1	TRBJ2-6	CSAPDRAGANVLTF	TGCAGTGCACCGGACAGGGCTGGGGCCAACGTCCTGACTTTC
TRBD2	many	TRBV18	TRBJ2-2	CASSQGLAANTGELFF	TGTGCCAGTTCACAAGGACTAGCGGCGAACACCGGGGAGCTGTTTTTT
-	many	TRBV29-1	TRBJ1-3	CSVGGGDSGNTIYF	TGCAGCGTCGGCGGAGGAGACTCTGGAAACACCATATATTTT
TRBD1	many	TRBV7-8	TRBJ2-5	CASSPTGGEETQYF	TGTGCCAGCAGCCCCACAGGGGGCGAAGAGACCCAGTACTTC
-	many	TRBV28	TRBJ1-1	CASRQTGQRDTEAFF	TGTGCCAGCAGACAGACTGGACAACGGGACACTGAAGCTTTCTTT
-	many	TRBV5-1	TRBJ2-2	CASSLAAGNTGELFF	TGCGCCAGCAGCTTGGCCGCGGGGAACACCGGGGAGCTGTTTTTT
-	many	TRBV5-1	TRBJ1-2	CASSSGSRYGYTF	TGCGCCAGCAGTTCTGGAAGTCGCTATGGCTACACCTTC